This T cell receptor beta chain was recovered during a study of blood T cell repertoires in COVID-19. Study background: Collection of acute and convalescent COVID-19 samples took place in the United States, Italy and Spain.

This clone was observed a single time. While infection was still active, Seattle patients were enrolled and then followed longitudinally. This CDR3 has 13 residues. Germline assignment: CDR1 SEHNR and CDR2 FQNEAQ (reference sequence). V was cut by 1 base and J by 6 bases, with 9 bases left in between. Authors' processing steps: Cell counts per sample came from amplifying reference gene primers. Some clones are missing from TCRdb's copy, which holds only in-frame ones; the method was immunoSEQ multiplex PCR. The DNA gave D and trimming, while V, J and clone size come from that table. The sample contains roughly 340,000 clones, about 89% of which appear only once.

This receptor was taken from a woman aged 30 to 39 with COVID-19, enrolled during active disease. The rearrangement joins TRBV7-9 to TRBJ1-1, with a weak D call TRBD1 (5 bases). Material for sequencing was peripheral blood. The CDR3 is CASSLDVGAEAFF. Written as DNA, the CDR3 is TGTGCCAGCAGCTTAGATGTAGGGGCTGAAGCTTTCTTT.